This T cell receptor beta chain emerged from a study of blood T cell repertoires in COVID-19. Overall study context: Sites across the United States, Italy and Spain contributed samples from acute and convalescent COVID-19. Nucleic acid was either cDNA or gDNA, and it came from T cells, B-cell-depleted T cells, or PBMCs.

CDR1 SGHRS and CDR2 YFSETQ come from the germline V gene. With V trimmed by 4 bases and J by 1 base, 12 bases remained unmatched. The CDR3 covers 17 residues. Original processing methods: By means of reference gene primer amplification, nucleated cell counts were estimated. Only in-frame clones appear in the TCRdb table, and some are missing; sequencing was by immunoSEQ multiplex PCR. V and J calls and clone size are copied from that table; D and trimming were computed from the DNA. The sample comprises approximately 190,000 clones, under 90% of which are singletons, and approximately 15% rests with the top ten.

V is TRBV5-1 and J is TRBJ2-5; TRBD2 matches 8 bases. The TCR sequence derives from a man aged 25-40 years with active or convalescent COVID-19. Input material: peripheral blood. The CDR3 loop is CASSPTSRLAGQETQYF. The CDR3 DNA reads as TGCGCCAGCAGCCCGACTTCCCGGCTAGCGGGCCAAGAGACCCAGTACTTC.